This note documents a single T cell receptor beta chain sequence. The sample comes from a study of T cell responses to AZD1222 COVID-19 vaccine. The germline V and J ends were trimmed by 0 bases and 3 bases, with 12 bases remaining between them. This CDR3 is built from 15 residues. CDR1 GTSNPN and CDR2 SVGIG come from the germline V gene (reference sequence). Clones were sequenced by immunoSEQ multiplex PCR, and TCRdb holds only the in-frame ones, with some missing. Among about 130,000 clones listed, about nine tenths were seen once. The chain uses TRBV30 and TRBJ1-3; a possible D gene is TRBD1 (5 bases). This clonotype was obtained from an adult in good health. The specimen comprised peripheral blood, sampled on day 0 of AZD1222 vaccination. The CDR3 DNA is TGTGCCTGGAGTGTACTCGGACAACGTGGAAACACCATATATTTT. Its protein product is CAWSVLGQRGNTIYF.